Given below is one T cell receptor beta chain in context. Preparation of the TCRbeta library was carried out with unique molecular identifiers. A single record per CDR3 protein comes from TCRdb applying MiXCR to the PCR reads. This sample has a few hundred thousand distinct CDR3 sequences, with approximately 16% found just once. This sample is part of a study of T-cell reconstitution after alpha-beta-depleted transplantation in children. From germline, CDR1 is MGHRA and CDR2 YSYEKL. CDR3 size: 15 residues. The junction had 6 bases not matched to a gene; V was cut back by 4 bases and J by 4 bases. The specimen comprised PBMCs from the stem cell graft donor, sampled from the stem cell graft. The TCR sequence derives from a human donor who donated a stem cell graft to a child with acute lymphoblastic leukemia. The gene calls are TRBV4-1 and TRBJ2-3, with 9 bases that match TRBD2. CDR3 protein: CASSRSSGSADTQYF. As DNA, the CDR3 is TGCGCCAGCAGCCGGAGTAGCGGGAGTGCAGATACGCAGTATTTT.